These 6 T cell receptor beta chains were all obtained from the same sample, sequenced in a study of T cells in Graves' hyperthyroidism and ophthalmopathy. From RNA transcripts, TCR beta CDR3 regions were amplified. Carried out on the TCR CDR3, a first-round RT-PCR used the HTBI primer set. TCRdb itself ran the multiplex PCR reads through MiXCR, one entry per CDR3 protein. This table holds a few hundred thousand distinct CDR3 sequences, around 14% found once. Sequencing used blood. The source of these receptors is a woman aged 30 to 39 with Graves' hyperthyroidism.

In regard to this clonotype: One junction end disagrees with the germline gene, perhaps due to a read error. The V and J genes are TRBV2 and TRBJ2-4; 12 bases map to TRBD1. The CDR3 covers 13 residues. The germline gives CDR1 SNHLY, CDR2 FYNNEI. The CDR3 reads CASRGTGGRERDF. The CDR3 DNA reads TGTGCCAGCAGGGGGACAGGGGGCCGCGAAAGGGACTTC. Filled out from reference TRBV2 and TRBJ2-4, the complete variable domain reads EPEVTQTPSHQVTQMGQEVILRCVPISNHLYFYWYRQILGQKVEFLVSFYNNEISEKSEIFDDQFSVERPDGSNFTLKIRSTKLEDSAMYFCASRGTGGRERDFGAGTRLSVL.

This clonotype turned up a few times. CDR3 protein: CASSDQDSGSEAFF. DNA of the CDR3: TGTGCCAGCAGCGATCAAGATTCAGGGTCGGAAGCTTTCTTT. The chain recombines TRBV5-6 with TRBJ1-1; possibly TRBD1 for D (5 bases). V lost 4 bases and J lost 8, with 18 bases in between. Germline assignment: CDR1 SGHDT and CDR2 YYEEEE. The CDR3 consists of 14 residues.

This clonotype has just a few counts. This chain connects TRBV7-9 to TRBJ2-1, with D perhaps matching TRBD2 (5 bases). Germline CDR1 is SEHNR and CDR2 is FQNEAQ (reference sequence). This CDR3 spans 17 amino acids. Trimming stripped 4 bases from V and 8 bases from J, with 24 bases between. The CDR3 DNA is TGTGCCAGCAGCTCCCCTTGGGCCGGCAAGGATAGCGATGAGCAGTTCTTC. It encodes CASSSPWAGKDSDEQFF. The full variable domain, in which reference TRBV7-9 and TRBJ2-1 provide the parts outside the CDR3, is DTGVSQNPRHKITKRGQNVTFRCDPISEHNRLYWYRQTLGQGPEFLTYFQNEAQLEKSRLLSDRFSAERPKGSFSTLEIQRTEQGDSAMYLCASSSPWAGKDSDEQFFGPGTRLTVL.

This chain links TRBV6-1 with TRBJ2-5, with 14 nucleotides matching TRBD2. V dropped 6 bases and J dropped 5; count of bases not matched to a gene: 8. The length of the CDR3 is 16 residues. Germline V gives CDR1 MNHNS, CDR2 SASEGT. The CDR3 DNA reads TGTGCCAGCAGACCGGGACTAGCGGGAGATTGGGAGACCCAGTACTTC. Protein product: CASRPGLAGDWETQYF.

This clonotype was detected many times. This rearrangement joins TRBV6-1 to TRBJ2-1, with 7 bases aligning to TRBD1. V shed 3 bases, J shed 5 bases, and the junction held 4 bases outside the gene matches. CDR3 size: 14 residues. From germline, CDR1 is MNHNS and CDR2 SASEGT. CDR3 amino acids: CASSDGTDHNEQFF. The CDR3 DNA is TGTGCCAGCAGTGACGGGACAGATCACAATGAGCAGTTCTTC.

This clonotype came up a few times. This chain connects TRBV15 to TRBJ1-1; D ambiguous. Germline V gene sequence: CDR1 LNHNV, CDR2 YYDKDF (reference sequence). V lost 4 bases, J lost 0 bases, and 15 bases lay in between. The CDR3 extends over 16 amino acids. The CDR3 loop is CATSKRFGYMNTEAFF. The CDR3 nucleotides are TGTGCCACCAGCAAGAGATTCGGATACATGAACACTGAAGCTTTCTTT.